These T cell receptor beta chains were read from a single sample in a study of T cell responses to AZD1222 COVID-19 vaccine. Data came from immunoSEQ multiplex PCR; TCRdb stores just in-frame clones and leaves some out. The table shows tens of thousands of clones, with over 65% occurring only once. The material was peripheral blood, obtained 28 days after the second dose of the MenACWY control vaccine. The receptor source for this set is an adult who received the MenACWY meningococcal vaccine as a control. Each CDR3 is given with its conserved first and last residue. D genes are given only for firm matches. Clone sizes are given selectively: once, few, many, or a class where the clone is expanded.

v_gene	j_gene	len	abundance	d_gene	CDR3nt	CDR3aa
TRBV29-1	TRBJ2-1	14	-	TRBD2	TGCAGCGTGAGAGCGGGAGGGGGGTCCAATGAGCAGTTCTTC	CSVRAGGGSNEQFF
TRBV2	TRBJ1-3	13	-	TRBD1	TGTGCCAGCAGTACAGGGGGAGGAAACACCATATATTTT	CASSTGGGNTIYF
TRBV5-1	TRBJ1-1	13	-	-	TGCGCCAGCAGCTTGGGATCCGATGCTGAAGCTTTCTTT	CASSLGSDAEAFF
TRBV30	TRBJ1-3	13	-	-	TGTGCCTGGAGTCACCTTTTTGGAAACACCATATATTTT	CAWSHLFGNTIYF
TRBV28	TRBJ1-5	14	-	-	TGTGCCAGCAGTTTACAGGGGTTCGGTCAGCCCCAGCATTTT	CASSLQGFGQPQHF
TRBV5-4	TRBJ1-1	13	few	-	TGTGCCAGCAGCAAGGAGGTTAACACTGAAGCTTTCTTT	CASSKEVNTEAFF
TRBV28	TRBJ2-7	16	-	-	TGTGCCAGCAGTATACCGGGACCTGCGGGCTCCTACGAGCAGTACTTC	CASSIPGPAGSYEQYF
TRBV5-5	TRBJ2-5	14	-	-	TGTGCCAGCAGCGGGACGGCCGGGCAAGAGACCCAGTACTTC	CASSGTAGQETQYF
TRBV5-1	TRBJ1-2	14	-	-	TGCGCCAGCAGCTTGGTGGACAATAACTATGGCTACACCTTC	CASSLVDNNYGYTF
TRBV30	TRBJ2-5	13	-	-	TGTGCCTGGGGATCAGGGGCCGGGGAGACCCAGTACTTC	CAWGSGAGETQYF
TRBV12-3/TRBV12-4	TRBJ2-1	12	-	-	TGTGCCAGCAGTTTGAGTGGAAATGAGCAGTTCTTC	CASSLSGNEQFF
TRBV2	TRBJ1-1	14	-	-	TGTGCCAGTTTTAGGGACTCCTTGGGCACTGAAGCTTTCTTT	CASFRDSLGTEAFF
TRBV7-9	TRBJ2-1	16	few	TRBD2	TGTGCCAGCAGCTTAGGCGGGCGGGAGCTGAAGGTTGAGCAGTTCTTC	CASSLGGRELKVEQFF
TRBV7-8	TRBJ2-5	14	once	-	TGTGCCAGCAGCATGGACCCCAGGCAAGAGACCCAGTACTTC	CASSMDPRQETQYF
TRBV7-3	TRBJ1-2	13	-	-	TGTGCCAGCAGCTTAAGCGAAGGACAGCCCTACACCTTC	CASSLSEGQPYTF
TRBV18	TRBJ1-2	14	-	-	TGTGCCAGCCGATCGGGGGGCGAGGTCTATGGCTACACCTTC	CASRSGGEVYGYTF
TRBV5-1	TRBJ2-6	15	-	-	TGCGCCAGCAGCTTGGCCGGATCTGGGGCCAACGTCCTGACTTTC	CASSLAGSGANVLTF
TRBV28	TRBJ1-2	13	-	-	TGTGCCAGCAAGTTACAGGGTATGTTAGGCTACACCTTC	CASKLQGMLGYTF
TRBV19	TRBJ1-6	15	-	-	TGTGCCAGTAGTATCGAGACAGGAGTTGGATCACCCCTCCACTTT	CASSIETGVGSPLHF
TRBV3-1/TRBV3-2	TRBJ2-1	16	-	TRBD1	TGTGCCAGCAGCCCCCCGGGACAGAAGGGAAACAATGAGCAGTTCTTC	CASSPPGQKGNNEQFF
TRBV3-1/TRBV3-2	TRBJ1-2	13	-	-	TGTGCCAGCAGCCCCGACAGTGGGTATGGCTACACCTTC	CASSPDSGYGYTF
TRBV27	TRBJ1-1	14	many	-	TGTGCCAGCAGCTCCATGTCAAGAGGTCCTGAAGCTTTCTTT	CASSSMSRGPEAFF
TRBV11-2	TRBJ2-3	12	once	-	TGTGCCAGCAGCTTAGGGGGGTATACGCAGTATTTT	CASSLGGYTQYF
TRBV5-6	TRBJ2-2	14	-	-	TGTGCCAGCAGCTTGGTGCAGGGGACCGGGGAGCTGTTTTTT	CASSLVQGTGELFF
TRBV28	TRBJ1-3	17	-	-	TGTGCCAGCAGTTCCATCCGAGGGTACAGGGAGGGAAACACCATATATTTT	CASSSIRGYREGNTIYF
TRBV2	TRBJ2-7	17	-	TRBD1	TGTGCCAGCAGTCCTCTCTTATCGGGACAGAGCTCCTACGAGCAGTACTTC	CASSPLLSGQSSYEQYF
TRBV4-1	TRBJ2-7	13	-	-	TGCGCCAGCAGCCAAAGCCCCTGGGACGAGCAGTACTTC	CASSQSPWDEQYF
TRBV3-1/TRBV3-2	TRBJ1-3	14	-	-	TGTGCCAGCAGCCAAGACCATCAACAAGACACCATATATTTT	CASSQDHQQDTIYF
TRBV7-9	TRBJ2-1	14	-	TRBD2	TGTGCCAGCCGGGGACTAGCGGGAGGCTATGAGCAGTTCTTC	CASRGLAGGYEQFF
TRBV20-1	TRBJ1-1	11	-	-	TGCAGAAAAACGAGGGACACTGAAGCTTTCTTT	CRKTRDTEAFF
TRBV6-5	TRBJ1-2	15	-	TRBD1	TGTGCCAGCAGTTACACACCGACAGGGACATATGGCTACACCTTC	CASSYTPTGTYGYTF
TRBV29-1	TRBJ2-7	13	once	-	TGCAGCGTTGAGTTGGACCGAACCTACGAGCAGTACTTC	CSVELDRTYEQYF
TRBV6-2/TRBV6-3	TRBJ2-7	14	-	-	TGTGCCAGCAGTTACTCGGACCAGGTGGAAGAGCAGTACTTC	CASSYSDQVEEQYF
TRBV19	TRBJ1-4	16	-	-	TGTGCCAGTAGTCCCAGGACCGCCGCTGAAAGGGAAAAACTGTTTTTT	CASSPRTAAEREKLFF
TRBV9	TRBJ2-2	15	-	TRBD1	TGTGCCAGCAGCGTGGGACAGGGGGCTGCCGGGGAGCTGTTTTTT	CASSVGQGAAGELFF
TRBV30	TRBJ2-1	13	-	-	TGTGCCTGGAGTTTGACAGCATACAATGAGCAGTTCTTC	CAWSLTAYNEQFF
TRBV6-2/TRBV6-3	TRBJ2-7	15	-	-	TGTGCCAGCAGTTACTCGACAGGAAGAAACTACGAGCAGTACTTC	CASSYSTGRNYEQYF